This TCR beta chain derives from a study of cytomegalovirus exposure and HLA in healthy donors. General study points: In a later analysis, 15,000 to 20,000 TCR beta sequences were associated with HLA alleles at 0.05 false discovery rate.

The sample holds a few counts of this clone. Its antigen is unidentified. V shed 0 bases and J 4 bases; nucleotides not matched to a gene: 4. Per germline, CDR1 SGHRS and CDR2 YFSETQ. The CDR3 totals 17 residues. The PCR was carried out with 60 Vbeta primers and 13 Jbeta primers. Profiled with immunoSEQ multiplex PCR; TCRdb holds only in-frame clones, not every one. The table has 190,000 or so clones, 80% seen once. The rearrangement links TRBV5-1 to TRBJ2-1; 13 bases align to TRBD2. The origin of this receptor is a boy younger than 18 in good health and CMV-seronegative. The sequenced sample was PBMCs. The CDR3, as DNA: TGCGCCAGCAGCTTGGGACTAGCGGGGGGAACTTACAATGAGCAGTTCTTC. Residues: CASSLGLAGGTYNEQFF.